This is a list of T cell receptor beta chains from one sample in a study of blood T cell repertoires in COVID-19. Data came from immunoSEQ multiplex PCR; TCRdb stores just in-frame clones and leaves some out. Of about 380,000 clones detected, 70% to 90% appear once; the ten largest clones hold roughly 1.2%. Sequencing input: PBMCs or T cells enriched from blood (not recorded which). All receptors come from a woman aged 18 to 35 who had recovered from COVID-19. Both conserved end residues are part of each CDR3. D genes are given only for firm matches. Expanded clones get a size class; other rows say once, few or many, or leave the size out.

V gene	clone size	J gene	D gene	CDR3 DNA	CDR3 protein
TRBV28	-	TRBJ2-7	-	TGTGCCAGCAGTTTTGGGCGATCCTACGAGCAGTACTTC	CASSFGRSYEQYF
TRBV12-3/TRBV12-4	-	TRBJ2-4	-	TGTGCCAGCAGGGGCCCTAAAAACATTCAGTACTTC	CASRGPKNIQYF
TRBV12-3/TRBV12-4	many	TRBJ1-2	TRBD1	TGTGCCAGCAGTTTAGTAGCGGGACAGGGTCGCACCTTC	CASSLVAGQGRTF
TRBV10-3	-	TRBJ1-3	TRBD1	TGTGCCACCAACTCACAGGGGGAAGGCTCTGGAAACACCATATATTTT	CATNSQGEGSGNTIYF
TRBV6-5	-	TRBJ2-7	TRBD1	TGTGCCAGCAGCTTCGACAGGGGTGACGAGCAGTACTTC	CASSFDRGDEQYF
TRBV4-3	-	TRBJ2-5	-	TGCGCCAGCAGCCAAGATTCCCGTGGGGGCAGGCAAGAGACCCAGTACTTC	CASSQDSRGGRQETQYF
TRBV6-2/TRBV6-3	once	TRBJ1-1	-	TGTGCCAGCAGTAGGGGGAACACTGAAGCTTTCTTT	CASSRGNTEAFF
TRBV7-2	-	TRBJ1-1	TRBD1	TGTGCCAGCAGTTGGGACAGGGTGACTGAAGCTTTCTTT	CASSWDRVTEAFF
TRBV19	-	TRBJ1-1	-	TGTGCCAGTAGCAAATTTCAGACAGTGAACACTGAAGCTTTCTTT	CASSKFQTVNTEAFF
TRBV18	-	TRBJ1-1	-	TGTGCCAGCTCACCACCTATGGGGGGCACTGAAGCTTTCTTT	CASSPPMGGTEAFF
TRBV4-3	-	TRBJ2-1	TRBD2	TGCGCCAGCAGCCAAGAGGGTGCTAGCGGGGGCCGTGTCTATGAGCAGTTCTTC	CASSQEGASGGRVYEQFF
TRBV30	-	TRBJ1-6	TRBD1	TGTGCCTGGAGTGTGGAGGACAGGGGCGTCAGGGGTCATTATAATTCACCCCTCCACTTT	CAWSVEDRGVRGHYNSPLHF
TRBV28	-	TRBJ2-6	-	TGTGCCAGCACGTACTCTGGGGCCAACGTCCTGACTTTC	CASTYSGANVLTF
TRBV5-6	-	TRBJ2-7	TRBD2	TGTGCCAGCAGCTTGATGACTAGCGGTGTCTACGAGCAGTACTTC	CASSLMTSGVYEQYF
TRBV10-3	-	TRBJ2-6	TRBD1	TGTGCCATCAGTGAGTCGACAGGGGGGGCCAACGTCCTGACTTTC	CAISESTGGANVLTF
TRBV4-1	-	TRBJ2-7	TRBD2	TGCGCCAGCAGCCGCCTCGGACTAGCGGGGGCGTACTACGAGCAGTACTTC	CASSRLGLAGAYYEQYF
TRBV28	once	TRBJ1-6	-	TGTGCCAGCAGTCCCCCTAAGTTACCCCTCCACTTT	CASSPPKLPLHF
TRBV5-6	few	TRBJ1-2	-	TGTGCCAGCAGCTTGGATGGGGAGGGGGACGCCTATGGCTACACCTTC	CASSLDGEGDAYGYTF
TRBV4-3	-	TRBJ2-3	TRBD2	TGCGCCAGCAGCCCCTCTAGCGGGGGCAGGGCAGATACGCAGTATTTT	CASSPSSGGRADTQYF
TRBV28	-	TRBJ2-7	TRBD2	TGTGCCAGCAGTTTTGGACTAGCGAGCGAGCAGTACTTC	CASSFGLASEQYF
TRBV5-1	-	TRBJ1-2	TRBD1	TGCGCCAGCAGCTTGGGGACAGGGGATGGCTACACCTTC	CASSLGTGDGYTF
TRBV4-1	-	TRBJ2-2	-	TGCGCCAGCAGCCAAGACGGGGGGCCCGGGGAGCTGTTTTTT	CASSQDGGPGELFF
TRBV5-1	-	TRBJ2-2	-	TGCGCCAGCAGCTTGGAACAGGTCAACACCGGGGAGCTGTTTTTT	CASSLEQVNTGELFF
TRBV10-1	few	TRBJ1-1	TRBD1	TGCGCCAGCAGCCAAACAGGGGCGGGTAACACTGAAGCTTTCTTT	CASSQTGAGNTEAFF
TRBV30	few	TRBJ1-1	-	TGTGCCTGGACGGGGTTGGGTACTGAAGCTTTCTTT	CAWTGLGTEAFF
TRBV6-5	-	TRBJ1-3	-	TGTGCCAGCAGTCTTGGAAACACCATATATTTT	CASSLGNTIYF